This is a list of T cell receptor beta chains from one sample in a study of regulatory T cells in long-lasting Graves disease. TCRdb passed the multiplex PCR reads through MiXCR, listing each CDR3 protein once. The data show about 470,000 distinct CDR3 sequences, about a fifth seen once. The input for sequencing was peripheral blood mononuclear cells (PBMCs), taken when the disease was refractory, from a patient treated with antithyroid drugs. The receptors shown here come from a female donor with Graves disease. CDR3s include the opening cysteine and the closing phenylalanine or tryptophan. D genes are given only for firm matches. The size field is filled for only some rows; it gives once, few, many or a size class.

abundance: few
len: 14
d_gene: NA
j_gene: TRBJ1-1
v_gene: TRBV7-9
CDR3nt: TGTGCCAGCAGCCCAGAGGAGAGTAACACTGAAGCTTTCTTT
CDR3aa: CASSPEESNTEAFF

abundance: many
len: 17
d_gene: TRBD2
j_gene: TRBJ2-2
v_gene: TRBV5-8
CDR3nt: TGTGCCAGCAGCAGAAGATCGAGCGGGAGGGCCGACGGGGAGCTGTTTTTT
CDR3aa: CASSRRSSGRADGELFF

abundance: many
len: 17
d_gene: TRBD2
j_gene: TRBJ2-7
v_gene: TRBV28
CDR3nt: TGTGCCAGCAGTCCCCCCAGCCCACTAGCGGGTACTTACGAGCAGTACTTC
CDR3aa: CASSPPSPLAGTYEQYF

abundance: few
len: 13
d_gene: NA
j_gene: TRBJ2-7
v_gene: TRBV3-1
CDR3nt: TGTGCCAGCAGGTCGACTAGTGAGAACGAGCAGTACTTC
CDR3aa: CASRSTSENEQYF

abundance: many
len: 15
d_gene: TRBD2
j_gene: TRBJ2-5
v_gene: TRBV20-1
CDR3nt: TGCAGTGCTAGACAACTAGCGAACCCAAAAGAGACCCAGTACTTC
CDR3aa: CSARQLANPKETQYF

abundance: many
len: 11
d_gene: NA
j_gene: TRBJ1-1
v_gene: TRBV20-1
CDR3nt: TGCAGTGCGGAATGGAACACTGAAGCTTTCTTT
CDR3aa: CSAEWNTEAFF

abundance: few
len: 15
d_gene: TRBD2
j_gene: TRBJ2-2
v_gene: TRBV5-1
CDR3nt: TGCGCCAGCAGGGGCAGCGGGAGAAGGACCGGGGAGCTGTTTTTT
CDR3aa: CASRGSGRRTGELFF

abundance: NA
len: 15
d_gene: TRBD2
j_gene: TRBJ2-5
v_gene: TRBV10-3
CDR3nt: TGTGCCCCACTTGGGAGCGGGAGGGTAAAAGAGACCCAGTACTTC
CDR3aa: CAPLGSGRVKETQYF

abundance: many
len: 14
d_gene: NA
j_gene: TRBJ1-2
v_gene: TRBV2
CDR3nt: TGTGCCAGCAGTGAAGCGCCAATGACTTATGGCTACACCTTC
CDR3aa: CASSEAPMTYGYTF

abundance: many
len: 16
d_gene: NA
j_gene: TRBJ2-7
v_gene: TRBV6-9
CDR3nt: TGTGCCAGCAGTTACCCCGCTGGAGCCAGTGCCTACGAGCAGTACTTC
CDR3aa: CASSYPAGASAYEQYF

abundance: few
len: 12
d_gene: NA
j_gene: TRBJ2-1
v_gene: TRBV12-3/TRBV12-4
CDR3nt: TGTGCCAGCAGTTTCGGGTGGAATGAGCAGTTCTTC
CDR3aa: CASSFGWNEQFF

abundance: many
len: 17
d_gene: TRBD2
j_gene: TRBJ2-2
v_gene: TRBV28
CDR3nt: TGTGCCAGCGGGGCTCCTAGCGGGTACGCGAACACCGGGGAGCTGTTTTTT
CDR3aa: CASGAPSGYANTGELFF

abundance: few
len: 12
d_gene: TRBD2
j_gene: TRBJ2-2
v_gene: TRBV29-1
CDR3nt: TGCGCTGGACTAGCGGACACCGGGGAGCTGTTTTTT
CDR3aa: CAGLADTGELFF

abundance: many
len: 11
d_gene: NA
j_gene: TRBJ1-1
v_gene: TRBV6-1
CDR3nt: TGTGCCAGCCAACGGCCGGGGGAAGCTTTCTTT
CDR3aa: CASQRPGEAFF

abundance: few
len: 14
d_gene: NA
j_gene: TRBJ1-5
v_gene: TRBV12-3/TRBV12-4
CDR3nt: TGTGCCAGCACCCAGGGGCAGACGATATTCCCCCAGCATTTT
CDR3aa: CASTQGQTIFPQHF

abundance: NA
len: 15
d_gene: TRBD2
j_gene: TRBJ2-7
v_gene: TRBV6-2/TRBV6-3
CDR3nt: TGTGCCAGCAGTTACTCGGCTAGCGGGAAGGACGAGCAGTACTTC
CDR3aa: CASSYSASGKDEQYF

abundance: many
len: 14
d_gene: TRBD1
j_gene: TRBJ2-7
v_gene: TRBV12-3/TRBV12-4
CDR3nt: TGTGCCAGCAGCGGACAGGATCGGCTCTACGAGCAGTACTTC
CDR3aa: CASSGQDRLYEQYF

abundance: NA
len: 16
d_gene: TRBD2
j_gene: TRBJ2-7
v_gene: TRBV4-1
CDR3nt: TGCGCCAGCAGCCCCTTAGCGGGAGGCAACTCCTACGAGCAGTACTTC
CDR3aa: CASSPLAGGNSYEQYF

abundance: NA
len: 15
d_gene: NA
j_gene: TRBJ2-2
v_gene: TRBV7-3
CDR3nt: TGTGCCAGCAGCTCCCGGGTCGGCAACACCGGGGAGCTGTTTTTT
CDR3aa: CASSSRVGNTGELFF

abundance: NA
len: 16
d_gene: TRBD1
j_gene: TRBJ1-5
v_gene: TRBV19
CDR3nt: TGTGCCAGTAGTATAGAGCCCCGAGACAGGGCCCAGCCCCAGCATTTT
CDR3aa: CASSIEPRDRAQPQHF

abundance: many
len: 15
d_gene: NA
j_gene: TRBJ1-1
v_gene: TRBV19
CDR3nt: TGTGCCAGTAGTCCGGACCAGGGCTGGAACACTGAAGCTTTCTTT
CDR3aa: CASSPDQGWNTEAFF

abundance: NA
len: 12
d_gene: NA
j_gene: TRBJ1-1
v_gene: TRBV6-2/TRBV6-3
CDR3nt: TGTGCCAGCAGCTCGGACAACCCTGAAGCTTTCTTT
CDR3aa: CASSSDNPEAFF